The 29 T cell receptor beta chains below all came from one sample that was sequenced in a study of blood T cells in healthy people across ages. Using a J-beta primer mix together with a sample-barcoded 5' primer, a second PCR was run for 7 to 11 cycles. TCRdb called the 5' RACE reads again in MiXCR, with one record for every CDR3 protein. The sample lists some 750,000 distinct CDR3 sequences; 22% were seen once. Sequenced material: blood. These TCRs come from a man between 65 and 85 years old in good health.

There are many counts of this clonotype. V is TRBV20-1 and J is TRBJ2-1; D possibly corresponds to TRBD2 (5 bases). The J call is doubtful: the DNA matches TRBJ2-7 better. Germline CDR1 DFQATT, CDR2 SNEGSKA (reference sequence). This CDR3 region has 14 residues. CDR3 nucleotide sequence: TGCAGTGCTAGTGAGGGCCAGCATCCCTACGAGCAGTACGTC. Its translation: CSASEGQHPYEQYV.

The chain carries TRBV14 and TRBJ1-3; D is ambiguous. The CDR3 totals 15 residues. V was trimmed by 0 bases and J by 0 bases, leaving 6 bases between them. Looked up from germline, CDR1 is SGHDN and CDR2 is FVKESK. CDR3 DNA: TGTGCCAGCAGCCAAGACCGGATCTCTGGAAACACCATATATTTT. Its translation is CASSQDRISGNTIYF.

In nucleotides, the CDR3 is TGCAGTGCTAGAGAAGCAGGGGGCTACACCGGGGAGCTGTTTTTT. Translating it yields CSAREAGGYTGELFF. The chain combines TRBV20-1 with TRBJ2-2; 8 nucleotides match TRBD1. The ends lost 0 bases at V and 3 bases at J; junction bases unmatched: 3. This CDR3 is built from 15 residues. Germline V gives CDR1 DFQATT, CDR2 SNEGSKA (reference sequence).

This clonotype came up a few times. Written as DNA, the CDR3 is TGTGCCAGTTCATCGGGACAGGGTACCTACAATGAGCAGTTCTTC. Its protein product is CASSSGQGTYNEQFF. The chain has TRBV7-9 and TRBJ2-1; 9 bases are a match to TRBD1. V trimming: 9 bases; J trimming: 2 bases; junction bases outside the gene matches: 8. Germline CDR1 reads SEHNR; CDR2 reads FQNEAQ (reference sequence). The length of the CDR3 is 15 residues.

This clonotype was observed at least ten times. The chain has TRBV12-3 or TRBV12-4 and TRBJ2-3; D unresolved. The germline V and J ends were trimmed by 3 bases and 2 bases, with 9 bases remaining between them. CDR3 length: 14 amino acids. The CDR3 coding sequence is TGTGCCAGCAGTTTTGGGCAGCCCACAGATACGCAGTATTTT. Translation gives CASSFGQPTDTQYF.

The chain combines TRBV28 with TRBJ1-1; maybe TRBD1 (6 bases). V was shortened by 3 bases and J by 4 bases, with 15 bases between the two germline ends. Germline assignment: CDR1 MDHEN and CDR2 SYDVKM. The CDR3 is made up of 15 amino acids. The CDR3 loop reads CASSFFGGAVTEAFF. As DNA, the CDR3 is TGTGCCAGCAGTTTCTTTGGGGGCGCGGTCACTGAAGCTTTCTTT.

This chain links TRBV12-3 or TRBV12-4 with TRBJ1-1; D is ambiguous. Deletions cut 5 bases from V and 2 bases from J, with 9 bases between. CDR3 length: 13 residues. This chain's CDR3 is CASSQRANTEAFF. CDR3 coding DNA: TGTGCCAGCAGTCAACGGGCTAACACTGAAGCTTTCTTT.

The chain is built from TRBV27 and TRBJ1-1, with D uncertain. The CDR3 runs to 15 residues. CDR1 is MNHEY and CDR2 is SMNVEV in the germline V gene (reference sequence). Trimming shortened V by 3 bases and J by 4 bases, and 15 bases separated the two germline ends. The CDR3 reads CASSLLFGSGTEAFF. The CDR3 DNA reads TGTGCCAGCAGTTTGTTGTTCGGATCGGGCACTGAAGCTTTCTTT.

This clonotype was counted only a few times. This chain joins TRBV12-3 or TRBV12-4 and TRBJ2-5; perhaps TRBD1 as D (5 bases). The DNA matches TRBJ2-7 better at its end, which makes the J call doubtful. There are 15 residues in the CDR3. CDR3 coding DNA: TGTGCCAGCAGTTCGCGACAGCTCCGCTCCTACGAGCAGTACTTC. Amino acids: CASSSRQLRSYEQYF.

The V and J genes are TRBV5-1 and TRBJ2-7; D is unresolved. This CDR3 spans 14 amino acids. The ends were cut back, 4 bases at V and 0 bases at J, with 11 bases in the middle. Germline CDR1 reads SGHRS; CDR2 reads YFSETQ. The CDR3 is CASSLTRTSYEQYF. The CDR3 region has the DNA TGCGCCAGCAGCCTAACCAGGACCTCCTACGAGCAGTACTTC. The full variable domain, completed using reference TRBV5-1 and TRBJ2-7, is KAGVTQTPRYLIKTRGQQVTLSCSPISGHRSVSWYQQTPGQGLQFLFEYFSETQRNKGNFPGRFSGRQFSNSRSEMNVSTLELGDSALYLCASSLTRTSYEQYFGPGTRLTVT.

This clonotype has a handful of counts. The chain's CDR3 is CASSESSVGWEGTEAFF. CDR3 DNA: TGTGCCAGCAGTGAATCATCCGTGGGGTGGGAGGGCACTGAAGCTTTCTTT. This chain links TRBV25-1 with TRBJ1-1; D is unresolved. CDR3 length equals 17 residues. Germline CDR1 is MGHDK and CDR2 is SYGVNS. The V end was cut by 1 base, the J end by 4 bases, with 19 bases between.

CDR3 amino acids: CASSLATGVSSYNEQFF. The CDR3 DNA follows: TGCGCCAGCAGCTTGGCTACAGGGGTCAGCTCCTACAATGAGCAGTTCTTC. The gene calls are TRBV5-1 and TRBJ2-1, with 7 bases that match TRBD1. CDR1 and CDR2 from the germline V gene are SGHRS and YFSETQ. This CDR3 is built from 17 residues. V lost 0 bases and J lost 0; bases outside the gene matches: 6. The whole variable domain, remainder taken from reference TRBV5-1 and TRBJ2-1, is KAGVTQTPRYLIKTRGQQVTLSCSPISGHRSVSWYQQTPGQGLQFLFEYFSETQRNKGNFPGRFSGRQFSNSRSEMNVSTLELGDSALYLCASSLATGVSSYNEQFFGPGTRLTVL.

The sample holds many counts of this clonotype. CDR3 region: CASSYYGSQETQYF. CDR3 sequence (DNA): TGTGCCAGCAGTTACTATGGTTCTCAAGAGACCCAGTACTTC. This rearrangement joins TRBV6-6 to TRBJ2-5, with D unclear. The CDR3 runs 14 residues. From germline, CDR1 is MNHNY and CDR2 SVGAGI (reference sequence). Trimming removed 1 base at V and 2 bases at J, with 8 bases between.

This clonotype was found many times. The V call is TRBV5-1, the J call TRBJ2-2; D gene uncertain. Deletions cut 5 bases from V and 1 base from J, with 3 bases between. Germline-derived CDR1 and CDR2 are SGHRS and YFSETQ. This CDR3 comprises 12 residues. The CDR3 is CASRQNTGELFF. The DNA of the CDR3 is TGCGCCAGCAGACAGAACACCGGGGAGCTGTTTTTT.

This clonotype was detected a few times. CDR3 in DNA: TGTGCCAGCAGGCGGGACTCCGGGGAGCTGTTTTTT. Amino acids: CASRRDSGELFF. The V gene is TRBV12-3 or TRBV12-4, the J gene TRBJ2-2, with D maybe TRBD2 (6 bases). The CDR3 is 12 amino acids. V was shortened by 6 bases and J by 6 bases, with 8 bases between the two germline ends.

This clonotype has a handful of counts. The gene calls are TRBV14 and TRBJ2-1; possible D gene TRBD2, 6 bases. V gave up 2 bases and J gave up 5 bases, with 16 bases separating them. The germline V gene encodes CDR1 SGHDN and CDR2 FVKESK. The CDR3 sequence is 16 residues long. CDR3 DNA sequence: TGTGCCAGCAGCCAAAGGTCGGGACTCAGGAACAATGAGCAGTTCTTC. Translated, it gives CASSQRSGLRNNEQFF.

J is TRBJ2-1 and V is TRBV6-6; 10 bases are shared with TRBD2. This CDR3 comprises 12 residues. J lost 6 bases, V lost 10 bases, and 3 bases had no gene match. In germline, CDR1 is MNHNY, CDR2 SVGAGI (reference sequence). The CDR3, as DNA: TGTGCCACCTCTAGCGGGAGCAATGAGCAGTTCTTC. Encoded protein: CATSSGSNEQFF.

This clonotype was seen repeatedly, ten times or more. The CDR3 loop reads CASSLGLATYNEQFF. The CDR3 nucleotides read TGTGCCAGCAGCTTAGGCCTAGCGACCTACAATGAGCAGTTCTTC. This chain uses TRBV7-6 with TRBJ2-1; D may be TRBD2 (6 bases). In germline, CDR1 is SGHVS, CDR2 FNYEAQ. V shed 1 base and J shed 2 bases, with 9 bases lying between them. CDR3 length: 15 amino acids. The full variable domain, with the rest looked up from reference TRBV7-6 and TRBJ2-1, is GAGVSQSPRYKVTKRGQDVALRCDPISGHVSLYWYRQALGQGPEFLTYFNYEAQQDKSGLPNDRFSAERPEGSISTLTIQRTEQRDSAMYRCASSLGLATYNEQFFGPGTRLTVL.

In this sample, this clonotype turned up a few times. The V call is TRBV29-1, the J call TRBJ1-1, with D possibly being TRBD1 (5 bases). The CDR3 runs to 16 residues. Trimming pared 3 bases from V and 0 bases from J, leaving 17 bases between. Germline V CDR1 and CDR2: SQVTM, ANQGSEA. The CDR3 protein is CSVDRGGTLMNTEAFF. CDR3 bases: TGCAGCGTTGACCGGGGGGGGACCTTGATGAACACTGAAGCTTTCTTT.

This clonotype came up a few times. This chain uses TRBV19 with TRBJ1-1; no reliable D call. This CDR3 has 14 residues. Germline CDR1 and CDR2: LNHDA and SQIVND (reference sequence). The germline V and J ends were trimmed by 6 bases and 1 base, with 12 bases remaining between them. This CDR3 is CASSAILGNTEAFF. Here the CDR3 DNA reads TGTGCCAGTAGCGCGATCCTCGGGAACACTGAAGCTTTCTTT.

The V gene is TRBV5-1, the J gene TRBJ2-3; D perhaps matches TRBD2 (6 bases). In germline, CDR1 is SGHRS, CDR2 YFSETQ. Trimming took 0 bases from V and 4 from J, leaving 15 bases between them. The CDR3 contains 16 residues. The CDR3 nucleotides are TGCGCCAGCAGCTTGGAGGGGCGGGGAGGATCAGATACGCAGTATTTT. Translating it yields CASSLEGRGGSDTQYF.

This clonotype has only a few counts. This chain uses TRBV24-1 with TRBJ2-6; no clear D. V lost 6 bases to trimming and J lost 0 bases, with 5 bases between them. The CDR3 extends over 14 amino acids. Germline CDR1 reads KGHDR; CDR2 reads SFDVKD. The CDR3 protein is CATSKNSGANVLTF. The CDR3, as DNA: TGTGCCACCAGTAAAAACTCTGGGGCCAACGTCCTGACTTTC.

This clonotype was seen a few times. The rearrangement links TRBV5-6 to TRBJ2-5, with 9 positions matching TRBD1. The assigned J gene may be wrong: the sequence end matches TRBJ2-7 better. The germline CDR1 and CDR2 sequences are SGHDT and YYEEEE. CDR3 length equals 15 residues. This CDR3 is CASSLLGQGEREQYF. The CDR3 nucleotides are TGTGCCAGCAGCTTGCTGGGACAGGGTGAACGCGAGCAGTACTTC.

CDR3 amino acids: CASSTRPLGSGELFF. As DNA, the CDR3 is TGTGCCAGCAGCACTCGGCCCCTCGGATCCGGGGAGCTGTTTTTT. The chain joins TRBV27 to TRBJ2-2; D is ambiguous. The ends were cut back, 6 bases at V and 6 bases at J, with 17 bases in the middle. The CDR3 is 15 residues long. Germline lookup yields CDR1 MNHEY and CDR2 SMNVEV (reference sequence).

The chain recombines TRBV12-3 or TRBV12-4 with TRBJ1-2; D is unresolved. V lost 4 bases and J lost 7, with 16 bases in between. This CDR3 has 14 amino acids. The chain's CDR3 is CASSSRAGRGGYTF. The CDR3 DNA sequence: TGTGCCAGCAGTTCCCGGGCCGGACGGGGTGGCTACACCTTC.

This clonotype showed up just a few times. V and J are TRBV10-3 and TRBJ2-5, with D perhaps TRBD1 (6 bases). Trimming stripped 7 bases from V and 1 base from J, with 16 bases between. The germline CDR1 and CDR2 sequences are ENHRY and SYGVKD. The CDR3 is made up of 15 amino acids. Here the CDR3 DNA reads TGTGCCATCAAGGGGGAAGAAGGGCCCCAAGAGACCCAGTACTTC. Translated, it gives CAIKGEEGPQETQYF.

This clonotype was seen more than once but under ten times. The chain joins TRBV7-8 to TRBJ2-5; D is unresolved. The J call is doubtful: the DNA matches TRBJ2-7 better. The CDR3 runs 15 residues. In germline, CDR1 is SGHVS, CDR2 FQNEAQ. CDR3 in DNA: TGTGCCAGCAGCTTAGGGTCAAATCTCTACTACGAGCAGTACGTC. Amino acid sequence: CASSLGSNLYYEQYV.

The chain uses TRBV10-3 and TRBJ2-5; 7 positions agree with TRBD1. Germline loops: CDR1 ENHRY, CDR2 SYGVKD. The ends lost 4 bases at V and 2 bases at J; junction bases unmatched: 4. The CDR3 extends over 14 amino acids. The CDR3 here is CAISGGRGQETQYF. The CDR3 DNA reads TGTGCCATCAGTGGAGGCAGGGGGCAAGAGACCCAGTACTTC.

The chain carries TRBV6-2 or TRBV6-3 and TRBJ2-1; weak D call: TRBD1 (6 bases). This CDR3 comprises 16 residues. Per the germline V gene, CDR1 is MNHEY and CDR2 is SVGEGT. The V end lost 6 bases, the J end lost 5 bases, and 20 bases lay between the germline ends. The CDR3 is CASRPLLGGRDNEQFF. For the CDR3, the DNA is TGTGCCAGCAGGCCGCTGCTAGGGGGTCGGGACAATGAGCAGTTCTTC.